The clone carrying this TCR beta chain was detected ten times or more. Its antigen is not identified. For bulk TCR libraries, previously described methods and listed TCR primers were used. Each CDR3 protein is one row after TCRdb ran MiXCR on the PCR reads. Among around 320,000 distinct CDR3 sequences listed, 24% were seen once. This sample is part of a study of molecular identifiers for immune sequencing clone quantification. When naive CD8 T cells were sorted, they were gated as CD8+CD4-CCR7+CD45RA+. Whole-study findings and limits: Clones with over 20 RNA copies captured over 99% of effector molecules but under 1% of naive ones.

The ends were cut back, 1 base at V and 2 bases at J, with 14 bases in the middle. There are 16 residues in the CDR3. Per germline, CDR1 SQVTM and CDR2 ANQGSEA. The chain has TRBV29-1 and TRBJ2-2, with D perhaps being TRBD1 or TRBD2 (5 bases each). Sample: naive CD8+ T cells from blood, with Jurkat cell RNA spiked in. Subset of the sample: FACS-sorted CD8+CD4-CCR7+CD45RA+ naive T cells. This TCR derives from a human donor in good health. Some libraries in this study had Jurkat cell RNA spiked in. The CDR3 spells CSVEVLGALNTGELFF. DNA of the CDR3: TGCAGCGTTGAAGTTCTCGGGGCGCTTAACACCGGGGAGCTGTTTTTT.